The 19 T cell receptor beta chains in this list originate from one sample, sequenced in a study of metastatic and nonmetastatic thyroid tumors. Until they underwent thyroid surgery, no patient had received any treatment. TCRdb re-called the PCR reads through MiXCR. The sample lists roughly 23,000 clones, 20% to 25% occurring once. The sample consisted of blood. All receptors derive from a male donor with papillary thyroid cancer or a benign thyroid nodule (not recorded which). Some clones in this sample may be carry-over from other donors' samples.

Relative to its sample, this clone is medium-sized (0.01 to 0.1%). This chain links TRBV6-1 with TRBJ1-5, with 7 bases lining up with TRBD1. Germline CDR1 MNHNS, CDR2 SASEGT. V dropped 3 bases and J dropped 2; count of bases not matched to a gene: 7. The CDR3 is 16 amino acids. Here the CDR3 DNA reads TGTGCCAGCAGTGAGGGACGAGACAGGGGCAATCAGCCCCAGCATTTT. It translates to CASSEGRDRGNQPQHF.

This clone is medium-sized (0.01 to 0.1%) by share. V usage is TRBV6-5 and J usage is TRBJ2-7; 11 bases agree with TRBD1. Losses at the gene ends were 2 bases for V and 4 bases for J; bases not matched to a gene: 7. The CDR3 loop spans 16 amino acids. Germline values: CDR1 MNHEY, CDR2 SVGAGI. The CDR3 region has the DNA TGTGCCAGCAGTTACACAACCGGGACAGGGGGTTACGAGCAGTACTTC. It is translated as CASSYTTGTGGYEQYF.

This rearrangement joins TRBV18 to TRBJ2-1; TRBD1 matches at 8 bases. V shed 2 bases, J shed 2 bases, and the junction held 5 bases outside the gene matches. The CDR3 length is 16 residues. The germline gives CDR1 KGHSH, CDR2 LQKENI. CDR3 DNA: TGTGCCAGCTCACCAAGAGGACAGGGTGCCTACAATGAGCAGTTCTTC. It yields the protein CASSPRGQGAYNEQFF.

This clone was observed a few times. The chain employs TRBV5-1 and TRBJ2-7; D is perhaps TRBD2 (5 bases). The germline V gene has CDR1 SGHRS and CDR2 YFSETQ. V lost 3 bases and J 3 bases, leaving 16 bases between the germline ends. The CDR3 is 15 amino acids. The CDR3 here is CASSSPGLRGYEQYF. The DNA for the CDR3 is TGCGCCAGCAGCTCCCCCGGACTCCGGGGCTACGAGCAGTACTTC. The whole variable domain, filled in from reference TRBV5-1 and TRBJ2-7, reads KAGVTQTPRYLIKTRGQQVTLSCSPISGHRSVSWYQQTPGQGLQFLFEYFSETQRNKGNFPGRFSGRQFSNSRSEMNVSTLELGDSALYLCASSSPGLRGYEQYFGPGTRLTVT.

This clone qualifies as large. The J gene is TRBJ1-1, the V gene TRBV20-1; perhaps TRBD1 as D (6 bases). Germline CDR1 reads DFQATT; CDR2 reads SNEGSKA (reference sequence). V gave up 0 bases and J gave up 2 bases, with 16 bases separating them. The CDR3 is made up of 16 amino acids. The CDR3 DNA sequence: TGCAGTGCTAGAGAGGGGGGAAGAGGGGGAAACACTGAAGCTTTCTTT. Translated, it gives CSAREGGRGGNTEAFF.

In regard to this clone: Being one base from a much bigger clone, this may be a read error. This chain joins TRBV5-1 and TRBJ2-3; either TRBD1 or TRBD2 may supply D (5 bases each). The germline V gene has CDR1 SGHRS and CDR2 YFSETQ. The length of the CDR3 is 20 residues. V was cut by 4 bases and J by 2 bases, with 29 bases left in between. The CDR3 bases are TGCGCCAGCAGCATCCCTTGGGGGAAAAGTCCACACGGGGCCACAGATACGCAGTATTTT. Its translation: CASSIPWGKSPHGATDTQYF.

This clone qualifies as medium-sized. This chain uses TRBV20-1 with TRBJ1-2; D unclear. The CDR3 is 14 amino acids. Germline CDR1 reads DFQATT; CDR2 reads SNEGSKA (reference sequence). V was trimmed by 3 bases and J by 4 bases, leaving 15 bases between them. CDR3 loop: CSARVQDDFYGYTF. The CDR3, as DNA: TGCAGTGCTAGGGTGCAAGACGATTTCTATGGCTACACCTTC.

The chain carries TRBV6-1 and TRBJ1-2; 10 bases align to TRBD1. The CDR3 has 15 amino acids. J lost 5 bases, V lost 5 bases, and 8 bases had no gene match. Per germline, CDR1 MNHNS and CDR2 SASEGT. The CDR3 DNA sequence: TGTGCCAGCAGTACCTTCGGGACAGGGGTTTATGGCTACACCTTC. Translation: CASSTFGTGVYGYTF.

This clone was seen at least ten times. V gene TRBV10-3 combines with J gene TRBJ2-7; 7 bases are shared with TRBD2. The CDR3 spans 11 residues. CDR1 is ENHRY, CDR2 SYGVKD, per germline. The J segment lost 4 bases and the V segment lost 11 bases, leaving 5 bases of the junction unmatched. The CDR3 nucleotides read TGTGCCGTGGGGGGAGGGTACGAGCAGTACTTC. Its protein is CAVGGGYEQYF.

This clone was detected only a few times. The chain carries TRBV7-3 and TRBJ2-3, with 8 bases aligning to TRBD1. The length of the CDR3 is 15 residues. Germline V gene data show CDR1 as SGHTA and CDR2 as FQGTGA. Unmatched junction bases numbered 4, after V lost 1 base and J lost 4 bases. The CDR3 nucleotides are TGTGCCAGCAGCTTAAGACAGGGGCTGGCAGATACGCAGTATTTT. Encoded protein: CASSLRQGLADTQYF.

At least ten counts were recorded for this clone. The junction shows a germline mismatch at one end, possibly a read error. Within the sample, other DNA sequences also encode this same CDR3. The CDR3 DNA reads TGTGCCAGTAGTAATGGGGGAGGTGAGCACGTCAAAAACATCCAGTACTTC. Protein sequence: CASSNGGGEHVKNIQYF. The chain uses TRBV19 and TRBJ2-4; possible D gene TRBD2, 6 bases. Germline V gives CDR1 LNHDA, CDR2 SQIVND (reference sequence). The CDR3 is 17 amino acids.

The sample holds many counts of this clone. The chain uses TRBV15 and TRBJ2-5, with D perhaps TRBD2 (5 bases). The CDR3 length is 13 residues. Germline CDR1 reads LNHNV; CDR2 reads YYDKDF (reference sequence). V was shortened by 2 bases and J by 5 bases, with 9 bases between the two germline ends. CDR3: CATSRFGGETQYF. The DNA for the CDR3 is TGTGCCACCAGCAGATTCGGAGGTGAGACCCAGTACTTC.

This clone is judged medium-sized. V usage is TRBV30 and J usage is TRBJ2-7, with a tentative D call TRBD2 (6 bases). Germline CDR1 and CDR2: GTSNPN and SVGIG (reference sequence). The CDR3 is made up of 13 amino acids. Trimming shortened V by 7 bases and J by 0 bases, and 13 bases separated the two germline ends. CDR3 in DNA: TGTGCCTCCCGGAGGGGTGGCTCCTACGAGCAGTACTTC. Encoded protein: CASRRGGSYEQYF.

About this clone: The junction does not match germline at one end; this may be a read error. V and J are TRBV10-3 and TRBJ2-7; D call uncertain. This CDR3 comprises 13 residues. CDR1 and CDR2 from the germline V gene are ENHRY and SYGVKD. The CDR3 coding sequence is TGTGTCATCAGTGAGTCTGCCCAGTGTGAGCAGTACTTC. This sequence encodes CVISESAQCEQYF.

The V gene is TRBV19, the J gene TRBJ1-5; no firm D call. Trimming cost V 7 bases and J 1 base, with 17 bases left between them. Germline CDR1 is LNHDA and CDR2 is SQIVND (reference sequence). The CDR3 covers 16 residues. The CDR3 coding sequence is TGTGCCAGTATCGGACCCCCTCGTGGAAGCAATCAGCCCCAGCATTTT. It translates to CASIGPPRGSNQPQHF.

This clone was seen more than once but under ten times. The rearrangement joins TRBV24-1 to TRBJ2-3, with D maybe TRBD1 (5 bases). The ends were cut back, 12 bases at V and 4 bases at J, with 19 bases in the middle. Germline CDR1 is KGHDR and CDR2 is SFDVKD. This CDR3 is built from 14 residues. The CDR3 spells CASRPIVGPDTQYF. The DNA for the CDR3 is TGTGCCTCGAGACCCATCGTGGGGCCAGATACGCAGTATTTT.

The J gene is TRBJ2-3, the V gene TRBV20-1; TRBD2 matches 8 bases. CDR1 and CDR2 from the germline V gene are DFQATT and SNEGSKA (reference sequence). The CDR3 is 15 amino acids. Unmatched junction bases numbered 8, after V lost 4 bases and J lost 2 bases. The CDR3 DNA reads TGCAGTGCTATACAACGGGAGGGCCACACAGATACGCAGTATTTT. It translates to CSAIQREGHTDTQYF.

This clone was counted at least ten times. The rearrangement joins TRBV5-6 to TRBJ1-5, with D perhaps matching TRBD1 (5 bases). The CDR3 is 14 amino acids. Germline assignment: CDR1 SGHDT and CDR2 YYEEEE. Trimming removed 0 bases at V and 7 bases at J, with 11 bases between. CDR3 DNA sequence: TGTGCCAGCAGCTTGGGTCCGGGGGAACAGCCCCAGCATTTT. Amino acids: CASSLGPGEQPQHF.

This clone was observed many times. The CDR3 sequence is CASKREPGPRSAGELFF. The CDR3 DNA reads as TGTGCCAGCAAACGGGAACCGGGACCCCGAAGTGCCGGGGAGCTGTTTTTT. The V call is TRBV6-1, the J call TRBJ2-2; TRBD1 or TRBD2 may be the D gene (5 bases each). V was clipped by 7 bases and J by 6 bases, with 24 bases between them. The CDR3 has 17 amino acids. CDR1 is MNHNS and CDR2 is SASEGT in the germline V gene.